These T cell receptor beta chains were read from a single sample in a study of blood T cell repertoires in COVID-19. Method: immunoSEQ multiplex PCR; TCRdb's copy keeps in-frame clones and lacks some. The sample carries more than 250,000 clones, about 92% recorded once. What was sequenced was PBMCs or T cells enriched from blood (not recorded which). These receptors were collected from a woman aged 25-40 years who had recovered from COVID-19. The CDR3 runs from the conserved cysteine through the conserved F or W. D genes are given only for firm matches. Expanded clones get a size class; other rows say once, few or many, or leave the size out.

J: TRBJ1-4
size: NA
V: TRBV28
D: NA
CDR3: CASTGGGTGTNEKLFF
DNA: TGTGCCAGCACGGGGGGGGGTACAGGAACTAATGAAAAACTGTTTTTT

J: TRBJ1-1
size: NA
V: TRBV6-6
D: NA
CDR3: CACGGDTEAFF
DNA: TGTGCCTGCGGGGGGGATACTGAAGCTTTCTTT

J: TRBJ1-2
size: NA
V: TRBV5-1
D: TRBD1
CDR3: CASSLDRGHGYTF
DNA: TGCGCCAGCAGCTTGGACAGGGGCCATGGCTACACCTTC

J: TRBJ1-3
size: NA
V: TRBV18
D: NA
CDR3: CASSQPGGRISGNTIYF
DNA: TGTGCCAGCTCTCAACCGGGGGGTCGCATCTCTGGAAACACCATATATTTT

J: TRBJ2-3
size: once
V: TRBV10-2
D: TRBD2
CDR3: CASSLSSGGAVDTQYF
DNA: TGCGCCAGCAGTCTTTCTAGCGGGGGGGCAGTAGATACGCAGTATTTT

J: TRBJ2-2
size: NA
V: TRBV7-2
D: TRBD2
CDR3: CASRKAGGSTRELFF
DNA: TGTGCCAGCAGAAAAGCGGGGGGGAGCACCCGGGAGCTGTTTTTT

J: TRBJ1-6
size: NA
V: TRBV6-5
D: NA
CDR3: CASGRAGENSPLHF
DNA: TGTGCCAGCGGCAGAGCAGGGGAAAATTCACCCCTCCACTTT

J: TRBJ2-7
size: NA
V: TRBV30
D: NA
CDR3: CAWSLSLAGVQYF
DNA: TGTGCCTGGAGTCTATCCCTGGCCGGGGTGCAGTACTTC

J: TRBJ2-5
size: NA
V: TRBV5-6
D: TRBD2
CDR3: CASNPGLTTGETQYF
DNA: TGTGCCAGCAATCCGGGACTAACGACGGGAGAGACCCAGTACTTC

J: TRBJ2-7
size: NA
V: TRBV23-1
D: TRBD1
CDR3: CASSQSSRRTGKRGLSYEQYF
DNA: TGCGCCAGCAGTCAATCAAGTCGTCGCACGGGGAAAAGGGGGCTCTCGTACGAGCAGTACTTC

J: TRBJ2-5
size: once
V: TRBV28
D: NA
CDR3: CASSLSPAGQETQYF
DNA: TGTGCCAGCAGTTTATCCCCCGCAGGGCAAGAGACCCAGTACTTC

J: TRBJ2-7
size: NA
V: TRBV19
D: TRBD2
CDR3: CASSASGRVYEQYF
DNA: TGTGCCAGTAGTGCTAGCGGGAGGGTTTACGAGCAGTACTTC

J: TRBJ2-6
size: NA
V: TRBV4-1
D: NA
CDR3: CASSQEGGSGANVLTF
DNA: TGCGCCAGCAGCCAAGAGGGAGGCTCTGGGGCCAACGTCCTGACTTTC

J: TRBJ1-2
size: NA
V: TRBV4-1
D: TRBD1
CDR3: CASSQTGGYGYTF
DNA: TGCGCCAGCAGCCAAACAGGGGGGTATGGCTACACCTTC

J: TRBJ2-7
size: NA
V: TRBV5-5
D: TRBD2
CDR3: CASSLTSGSGEQYF
DNA: TGTGCCAGCAGCCTGACTAGCGGGAGCGGCGAGCAGTACTTC

J: TRBJ1-2
size: NA
V: TRBV4-2
D: TRBD1
CDR3: CASSHGTENYGYTF
DNA: TGTGCCAGCAGCCACGGGACAGAGAACTATGGCTACACCTTC

J: TRBJ2-7
size: NA
V: TRBV11-3
D: TRBD1
CDR3: CASSSGGSAYEQYF
DNA: TGTGCCAGCAGTTCAGGGGGAAGCGCCTACGAGCAGTACTTC